The entry that follows covers one T cell receptor (beta chain) sequence. The antigen is undetermined. This entry belongs to a study of T cell repertoires in cytomegalovirus infection. Study details: An indication of both CMV infection and matching HLA type came from public TCR beta signatures. Study-wide findings and caveats: Public TCR beta family frequency separated CMV-and-HLA carriers, including in an independent cohort. Within the response measured ex vivo, HLA-C-restricted CMV-specific TCR beta clonotypes were dominant.

The CDR3 has 13 amino acids. Germline assignment: CDR1 SGHAT and CDR2 FQNNGV. V lost 1 base, J lost 5 bases, and 6 bases lay in between. TCRdb re-analysed the reads in MiXCR, keeping a single row per CDR3 protein. The sample consists of some 220,000 distinct CDR3 sequences, 9% to 15% of them appearing once. Sequenced material: PBMCs. V usage is TRBV11-2 and J usage is TRBJ2-1, with D unresolved. The TCR was taken from a human donor in good health (CMV status not recorded). Some clones in this sample may be carry-over from other donors' samples. The CDR3 sequence: CASSLVRDNEQFF. CDR3 in DNA: TGTGCCAGCAGCTTAGTTCGCGACAATGAGCAGTTCTTC.